This TCR beta chain was sequenced during a study of blood T cell repertoires in COVID-19. The CDR3 loop spans 14 amino acids. The trim removed 6 bases at V and 9 bases at J, leaving 9 bases unmatched. Germline V gene data show CDR1 as MNHEY and CDR2 as SVGAGI. The repertoire was sequenced with immunoSEQ multiplex PCR; TCRdb's copy has only in-frame clones and lacks some. The sample consists of a few hundred thousand clones, under 90% of them appearing once. Sequencing was performed on PBMCs or T cells enriched from blood (not recorded which). The V and J genes are TRBV6-5 and TRBJ2-7; 12 nucleotides line up with TRBD2. The clonotype originates from a woman under 40 who had recovered from COVID-19. Written as DNA, the CDR3 is TGTGCCAGCAGAAGGACTAGCGGGATAACTCGGCAGTACTTC. Protein sequence: CASRRTSGITRQYF.